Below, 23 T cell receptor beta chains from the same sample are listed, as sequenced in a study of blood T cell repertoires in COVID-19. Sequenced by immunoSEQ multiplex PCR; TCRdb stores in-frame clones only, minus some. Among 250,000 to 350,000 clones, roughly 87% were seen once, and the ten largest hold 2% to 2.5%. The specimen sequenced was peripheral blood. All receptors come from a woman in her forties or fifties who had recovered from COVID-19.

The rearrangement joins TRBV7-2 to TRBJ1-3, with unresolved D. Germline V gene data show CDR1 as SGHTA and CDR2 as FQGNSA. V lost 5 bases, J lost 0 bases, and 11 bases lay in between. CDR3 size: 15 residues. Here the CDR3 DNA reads TGTGCCAGCAGCCCACGAACGCGCTCTGGAAACACCATATATTTT. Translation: CASSPRTRSGNTIYF.

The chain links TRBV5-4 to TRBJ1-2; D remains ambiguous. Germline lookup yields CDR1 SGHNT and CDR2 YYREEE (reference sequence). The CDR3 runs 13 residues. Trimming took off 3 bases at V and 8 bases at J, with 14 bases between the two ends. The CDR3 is CASSSKAGDGYTF. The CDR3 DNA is TGTGCCAGCAGCTCAAAAGCGGGAGACGGCTACACCTTC.

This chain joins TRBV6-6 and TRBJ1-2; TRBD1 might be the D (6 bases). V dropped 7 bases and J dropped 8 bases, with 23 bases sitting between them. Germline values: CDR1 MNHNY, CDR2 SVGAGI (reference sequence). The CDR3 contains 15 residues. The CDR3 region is CASTNRDPTGLGYTF. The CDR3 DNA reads TGTGCCAGCACCAATAGAGATCCAACAGGGCTCGGCTACACCTTC.

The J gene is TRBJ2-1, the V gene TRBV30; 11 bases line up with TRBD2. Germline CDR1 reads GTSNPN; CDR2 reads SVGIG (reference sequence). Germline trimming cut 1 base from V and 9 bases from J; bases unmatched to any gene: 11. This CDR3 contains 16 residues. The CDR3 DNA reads TGTGCCTGGAGTGCCTCGACTAGCGGGGAATTCAGTGAGCAGTTCTTC. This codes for CAWSASTSGEFSEQFF.

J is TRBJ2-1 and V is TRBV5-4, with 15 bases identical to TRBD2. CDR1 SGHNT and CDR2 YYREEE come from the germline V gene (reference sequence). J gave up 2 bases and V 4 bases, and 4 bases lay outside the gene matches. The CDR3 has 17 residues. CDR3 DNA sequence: TGTGCCAGCAGCGCCAGGACTAGCGGGGGGGCCTACAATGAGCAGTTCTTC. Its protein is CASSARTSGGAYNEQFF.

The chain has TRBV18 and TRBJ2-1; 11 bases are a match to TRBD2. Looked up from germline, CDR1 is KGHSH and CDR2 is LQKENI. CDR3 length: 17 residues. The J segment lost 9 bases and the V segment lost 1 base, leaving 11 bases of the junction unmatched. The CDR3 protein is CASSPQEGLAVFGEQFF. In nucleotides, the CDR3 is TGTGCCAGCTCACCACAGGAGGGACTAGCGGTCTTTGGTGAGCAGTTCTTC. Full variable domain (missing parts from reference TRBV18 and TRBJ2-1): NAGVMQNPRHLVRRRGQEARLRCSPMKGHSHVYWYRQLPEEGLKFMVYLQKENIIDESGMPKERFSAEFPKEGPSILRIQQVVRGDSAAYFCASSPQEGLAVFGEQFFGPGTRLTVL.

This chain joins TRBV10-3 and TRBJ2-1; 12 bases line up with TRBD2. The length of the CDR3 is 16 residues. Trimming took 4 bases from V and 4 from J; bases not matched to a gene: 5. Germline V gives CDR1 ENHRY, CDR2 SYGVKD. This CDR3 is CAISASGGGWYNEQFF. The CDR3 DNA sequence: TGTGCCATCAGTGCTAGCGGGGGGGGTTGGTACAATGAGCAGTTCTTC.

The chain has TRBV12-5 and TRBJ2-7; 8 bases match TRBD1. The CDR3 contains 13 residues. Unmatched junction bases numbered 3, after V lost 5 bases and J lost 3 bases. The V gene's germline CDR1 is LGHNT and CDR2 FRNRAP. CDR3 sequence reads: CASGIDRGYEQYF. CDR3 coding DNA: TGTGCTAGTGGTATTGACAGGGGCTACGAGCAGTACTTC.

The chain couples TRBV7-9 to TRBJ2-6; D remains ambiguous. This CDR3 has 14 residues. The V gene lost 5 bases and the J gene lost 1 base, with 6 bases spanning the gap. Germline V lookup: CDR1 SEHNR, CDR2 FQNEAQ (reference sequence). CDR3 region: CASSDTSGANVLTF. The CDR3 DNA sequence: TGTGCCAGCAGCGACACTTCTGGGGCCAACGTCCTGACTTTC.

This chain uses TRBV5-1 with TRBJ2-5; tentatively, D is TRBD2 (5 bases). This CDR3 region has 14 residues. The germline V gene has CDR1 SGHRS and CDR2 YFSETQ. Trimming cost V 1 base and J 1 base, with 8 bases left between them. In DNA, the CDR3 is TGCGCCAGCAGCTTGAGCGGACTCCAAGAGACCCAGTACTTC. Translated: CASSLSGLQETQYF.

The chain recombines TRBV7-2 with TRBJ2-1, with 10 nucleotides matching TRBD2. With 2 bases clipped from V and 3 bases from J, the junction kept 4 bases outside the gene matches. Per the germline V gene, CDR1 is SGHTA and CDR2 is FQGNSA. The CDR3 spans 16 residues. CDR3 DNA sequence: TGTGCCAGCAGCTTATCGGTAGCGGGAGGCTACAATGAGCAGTTCTTC. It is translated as CASSLSVAGGYNEQFF.

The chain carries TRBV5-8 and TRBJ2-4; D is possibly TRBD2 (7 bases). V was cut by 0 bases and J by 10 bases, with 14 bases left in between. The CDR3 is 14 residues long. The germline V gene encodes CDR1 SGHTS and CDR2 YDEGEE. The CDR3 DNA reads TGTGCCAGCAGCTTGGGGCAGGGGAGGGCTATTCAGTACTTC. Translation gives CASSLGQGRAIQYF. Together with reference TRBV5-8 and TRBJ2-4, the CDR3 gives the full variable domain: EAGVTQSPTHLIKTRGQQATLRCSPISGHTSVYWYQQALGLGLQFLLWYDEGEERNRGNFPPRFSGRQFPNYSSELNVNALELEDSALYLCASSLGQGRAIQYFGAGTRLSVL.

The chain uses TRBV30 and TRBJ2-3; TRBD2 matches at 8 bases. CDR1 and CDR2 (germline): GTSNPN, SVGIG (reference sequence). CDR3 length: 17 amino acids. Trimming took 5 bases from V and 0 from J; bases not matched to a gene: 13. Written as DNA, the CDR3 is TGTGCCTGGGCCTCTAGCGGGCCCCGCCAGAGCACAGATACGCAGTATTTT. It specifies CAWASSGPRQSTDTQYF.

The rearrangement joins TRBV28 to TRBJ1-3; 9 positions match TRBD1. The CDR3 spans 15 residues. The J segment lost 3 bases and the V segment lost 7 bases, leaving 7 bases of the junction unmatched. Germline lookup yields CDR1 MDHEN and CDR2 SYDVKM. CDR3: CASTLGTGFGNTIYF. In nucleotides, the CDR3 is TGTGCCAGCACCCTAGGGACAGGGTTTGGAAACACCATATATTTT. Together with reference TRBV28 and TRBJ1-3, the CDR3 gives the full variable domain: DVKVTQSSRYLVKRTGEKVFLECVQDMDHENMFWYRQDPGLGLRLIYFSYDVKMKEKGDIPEGYSVSREKKERFSLILESASTNQTSMYLCASTLGTGFGNTIYFGEGSWLTVV.

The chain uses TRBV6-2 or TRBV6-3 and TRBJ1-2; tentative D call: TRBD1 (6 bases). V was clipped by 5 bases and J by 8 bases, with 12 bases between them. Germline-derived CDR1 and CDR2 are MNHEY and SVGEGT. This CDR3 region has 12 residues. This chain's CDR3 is CASSNREGGYTF. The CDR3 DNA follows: TGTGCCAGCAGTAACAGGGAGGGAGGCTACACCTTC.

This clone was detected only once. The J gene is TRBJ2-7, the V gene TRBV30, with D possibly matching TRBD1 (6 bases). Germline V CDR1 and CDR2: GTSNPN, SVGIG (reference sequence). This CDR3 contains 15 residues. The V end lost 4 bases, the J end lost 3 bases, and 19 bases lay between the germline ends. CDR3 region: CAWIAGQFGDYEQYF. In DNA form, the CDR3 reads TGTGCCTGGATTGCAGGACAGTTCGGGGACTACGAGCAGTACTTC.

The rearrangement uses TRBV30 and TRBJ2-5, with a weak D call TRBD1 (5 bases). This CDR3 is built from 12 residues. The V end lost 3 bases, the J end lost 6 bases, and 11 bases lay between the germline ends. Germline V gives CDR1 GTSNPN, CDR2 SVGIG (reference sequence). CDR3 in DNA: TGTGCCTGGAGCGAGGACAAGAAGACCCAGTACTTC. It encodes CAWSEDKKTQYF. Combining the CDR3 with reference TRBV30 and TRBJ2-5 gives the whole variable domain SQTIHQWPATLVQPVGSPLSLECTVEGTSNPNLYWYRQAAGRGLQLLFYSVGIGQISSEVPQNLSASRPQDRQFILSSKKLLLSDSGFYLCAWSEDKKTQYFGPGTRLLVL.

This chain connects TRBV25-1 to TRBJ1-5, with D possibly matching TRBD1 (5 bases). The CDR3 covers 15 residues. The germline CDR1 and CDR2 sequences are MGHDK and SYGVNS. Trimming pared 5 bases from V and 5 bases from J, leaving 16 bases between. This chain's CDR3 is CASSPGPGGHQPQHF. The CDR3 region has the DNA TGTGCCAGCAGTCCTGGACCCGGGGGTCATCAGCCCCAGCATTTT.

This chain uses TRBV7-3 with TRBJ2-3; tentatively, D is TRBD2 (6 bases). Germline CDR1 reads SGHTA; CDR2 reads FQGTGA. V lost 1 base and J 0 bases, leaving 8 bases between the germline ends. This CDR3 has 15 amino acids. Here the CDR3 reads CASSLMGGSTDTQYF. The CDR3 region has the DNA TGTGCCAGCAGCTTAATGGGGGGAAGCACAGATACGCAGTATTTT.

CDR3 sequence: CASSLTRGGATEAFF. CDR3 bases: TGCGCCAGCAGCTTGACAAGGGGGGGTGCGACTGAAGCTTTCTTT. The chain recombines TRBV5-1 with TRBJ1-1; the D gene is possibly TRBD1 (6 bases). Trimming stripped 1 base from V and 5 bases from J, with 15 bases between. CDR1 is SGHRS and CDR2 is YFSETQ in the germline V gene. The CDR3 covers 15 residues.

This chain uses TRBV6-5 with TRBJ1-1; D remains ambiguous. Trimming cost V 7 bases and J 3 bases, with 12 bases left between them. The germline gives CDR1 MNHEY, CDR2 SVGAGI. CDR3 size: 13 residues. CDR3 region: CASTVLRDTEAFF. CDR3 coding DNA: TGTGCCAGCACGGTCCTGAGGGACACTGAAGCTTTCTTT.

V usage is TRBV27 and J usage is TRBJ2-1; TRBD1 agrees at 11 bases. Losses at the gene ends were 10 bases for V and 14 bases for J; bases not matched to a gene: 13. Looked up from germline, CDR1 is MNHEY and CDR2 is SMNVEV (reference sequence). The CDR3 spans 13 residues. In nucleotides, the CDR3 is TGTGCCACCTGGACAGGGGGCTCTCGGGGGGAGTTCTTC. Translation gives CATWTGGSRGEFF.

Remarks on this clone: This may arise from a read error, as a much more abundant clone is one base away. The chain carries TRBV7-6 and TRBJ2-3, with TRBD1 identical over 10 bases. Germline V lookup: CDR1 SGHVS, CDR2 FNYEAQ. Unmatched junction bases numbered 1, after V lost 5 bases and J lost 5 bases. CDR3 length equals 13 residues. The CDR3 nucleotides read TGTGCCAGCAGCAGGGACAGGGGAGATACGCAGTATTTT. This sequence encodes CASSRDRGDTQYF.